These 5 T cell receptor beta chains were sequenced from one sample in a study of metastatic and nonmetastatic thyroid tumors. TCRdb re-called the PCR reads through MiXCR. The sample records 45,000 to 50,000 clones, approximately 24% being singletons. Treatment of any kind had been given to no patient before thyroid surgery. The specimen sequenced was blood. The receptors were sampled from a male donor with papillary thyroid cancer or a benign thyroid nodule (not recorded which). Some clones in this sample may be carry-over from other donors' samples.

The gene calls are TRBV20-1 and TRBJ2-1, with D hard to call. V lost 0 bases and J lost 4, with 16 bases in between. Germline V gene lookup returns CDR1 DFQATT and CDR2 SNEGSKA (reference sequence). The CDR3 has 16 residues. In DNA form, the CDR3 reads TGCAGTGCTAGAGATCGTGTAGGTCCCGTATACAATGAGCAGTTCTTC. Translated: CSARDRVGPVYNEQFF.

This clone came up many times. The chain employs TRBV5-1 and TRBJ2-5; 7 bases are a match to TRBD2. The CDR3 has 16 amino acids. V lost 2 bases and J lost 5; bases outside the gene matches: 12. CDR1 and CDR2 from the germline V gene are SGHRS and YFSETQ. This chain's CDR3 is CASSLGPSGKLETQYF. CDR3 sequence (DNA): TGCGCCAGCAGCTTAGGGCCTAGCGGAAAATTGGAGACCCAGTACTTC.

The chain couples TRBV9 to TRBJ2-1; TRBD2 aligns across 7 bases. This CDR3 region has 17 residues. Germline V lookup: CDR1 SGDLS, CDR2 YYNGEE. Trimming took 0 bases from V and 4 from J; bases not matched to a gene: 10. The CDR3 region is CASSVALGASGYNEQFF. The DNA for the CDR3 is TGTGCCAGCAGCGTAGCTCTTGGGGCTAGCGGATACAATGAGCAGTTCTTC. The full variable domain, in which reference TRBV9 and TRBJ2-1 provide the parts outside the CDR3, is DSGVTQTPKHLITATGQRVTLRCSPRSGDLSVYWYQQSLDQGLQFLIQYYNGEERAKGNILERFSAQQFPDLHSELNLSSLELGDSALYFCASSVALGASGYNEQFFGPGTRLTVL.

This rearrangement joins TRBV6-2 or TRBV6-3 to TRBJ2-7; D is possibly TRBD2 (6 bases). Germline V gene sequence: CDR1 MNHEY, CDR2 SVGEGT. CDR3 length equals 12 residues. V was pared by 4 bases and J by 5 bases, with 9 bases between. CDR3 DNA sequence: TGTGCCAGCAGTTCGACTAGAGACGAGCAGTACGTC. As protein: CASSSTRDEQYV.

This clone was seen repeatedly, ten times or more. This chain joins TRBV29-1 and TRBJ2-6; no definite D call. The CDR3 is 16 residues long. The V end lost 4 bases, the J end lost 1 base, and 14 bases lay between the germline ends. Germline V gene lookup returns CDR1 SQVTM and CDR2 ANQGSEA. CDR3 region: CSVVGRIGSGANVLTF. The CDR3, as DNA: TGCAGCGTTGTTGGCCGTATCGGGTCTGGGGCCAACGTCCTGACTTTC.